Following are 5 T cell receptor beta chains from one sample sequenced in a study of lymphopenia after photon versus proton radiotherapy. Sequencing used immunoSEQ multiplex PCR; TCRdb keeps in-frame clones, though not all of them. The table has approximately 65,000 clones, roughly nine tenths seen once. Sequenced material: peripheral blood, taken from a patient treated with proton-based radiotherapy. These receptors were collected from a man at least 80 years old with esophageal cancer.

DNA of the CDR3: TGTGCCAGCAGCCAAGAAGAACGGCGCTATGGCTACACCTTC. This translates into CASSQEERRYGYTF. The chain carries TRBV4-2 and TRBJ1-2; D remains ambiguous. Trimming cost V 0 bases and J 4 bases, with 9 bases left between them. The CDR3 contains 14 residues. Germline assignment: CDR1 LGHNA and CDR2 YNFKEQ.

This chain joins TRBV7-2 and TRBJ1-1, with unresolved D. Trimming stripped 1 base from V and 2 bases from J, with 8 bases between. CDR1 and CDR2 (germline): SGHTA, FQGNSA. The CDR3 is 14 amino acids. The CDR3 protein is CASSLDFINTEAFF. The CDR3 region has the DNA TGTGCCAGCAGCTTAGATTTTATTAACACTGAAGCTTTCTTT.

The V gene is TRBV7-2, the J gene TRBJ2-3; 13 positions match TRBD2. The length of the CDR3 is 14 residues. The V and J ends lost 5 bases and 9 bases, in that order; junction bases with no gene match: 5. Germline V CDR1 and CDR2: SGHTA, FQGNSA. Written as DNA, the CDR3 is TGTGCCAGCAGCCCCGGACTAGCGGGAGCAACGCAGTATTTT. Its translation is CASSPGLAGATQYF. Full variable domain (outside the CDR3, taken from reference TRBV7-2 and TRBJ2-3): GAGVSQSPSNKVTEKGKDVELRCDPISGHTALYWYRQSLGQGLEFLIYFQGNSAPDKSGLPSDRFSAERTGGSVSTLTIQRTQQEDSAVYLCASSPGLAGATQYFGPGTRLTVL.

This chain uses TRBV2 with TRBJ2-7, with D uncertain. The germline CDR1 and CDR2 sequences are SNHLY and FYNNEI. This CDR3 contains 12 residues. The germline V and J ends were trimmed by 6 bases and 0 bases, with 6 bases remaining between them. CDR3 sequence: CASRARSYEQYF. CDR3 bases: TGTGCCAGCAGGGCCCGCTCCTACGAGCAGTACTTC.

The chain carries TRBV6-6 and TRBJ1-4; the D is unclear. Germline V gives CDR1 MNHNY, CDR2 SVGAGI (reference sequence). This CDR3 has 13 amino acids. Deletions cut 3 bases from V and 6 bases from J, with 8 bases between. CDR3 DNA: TGTGCCAGCAGTTATGAAGGATATGAAAAACTGTTTTTT. Translation: CASSYEGYEKLFF.